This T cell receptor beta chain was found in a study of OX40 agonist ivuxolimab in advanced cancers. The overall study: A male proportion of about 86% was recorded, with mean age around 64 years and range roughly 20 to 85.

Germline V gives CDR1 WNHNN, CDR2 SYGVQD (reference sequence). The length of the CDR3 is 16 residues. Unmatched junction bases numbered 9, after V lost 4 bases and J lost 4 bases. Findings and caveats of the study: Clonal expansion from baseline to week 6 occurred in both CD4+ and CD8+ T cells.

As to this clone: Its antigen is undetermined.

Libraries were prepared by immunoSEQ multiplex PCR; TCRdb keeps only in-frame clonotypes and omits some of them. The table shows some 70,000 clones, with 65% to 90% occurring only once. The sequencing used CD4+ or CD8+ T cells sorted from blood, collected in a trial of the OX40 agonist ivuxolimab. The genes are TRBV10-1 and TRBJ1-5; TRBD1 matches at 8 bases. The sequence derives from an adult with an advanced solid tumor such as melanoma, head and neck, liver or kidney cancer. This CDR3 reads CASSGAGQVSNQPQHF. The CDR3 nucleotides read TGCGCCAGCAGTGGGGCGGGACAGGTTAGTAATCAGCCCCAGCATTTT.